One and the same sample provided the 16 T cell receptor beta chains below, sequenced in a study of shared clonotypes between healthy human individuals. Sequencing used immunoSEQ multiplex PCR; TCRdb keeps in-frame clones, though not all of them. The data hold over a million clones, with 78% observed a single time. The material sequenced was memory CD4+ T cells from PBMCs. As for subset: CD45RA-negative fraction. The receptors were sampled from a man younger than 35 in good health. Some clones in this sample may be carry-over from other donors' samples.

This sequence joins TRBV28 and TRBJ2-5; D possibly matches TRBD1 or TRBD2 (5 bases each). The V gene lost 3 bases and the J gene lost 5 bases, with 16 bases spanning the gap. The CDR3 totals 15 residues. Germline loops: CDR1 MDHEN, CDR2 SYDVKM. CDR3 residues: CASSFFGAGEETQYF. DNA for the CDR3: TGTGCCAGCAGTTTCTTCGGGGCCGGGGAGGAGACCCAGTACTTC.

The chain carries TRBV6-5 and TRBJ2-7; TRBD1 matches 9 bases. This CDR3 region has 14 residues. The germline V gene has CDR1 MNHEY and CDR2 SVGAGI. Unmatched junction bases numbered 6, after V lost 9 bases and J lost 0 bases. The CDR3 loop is CASYPGQGSYEQYF. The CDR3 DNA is TGTGCCAGTTATCCGGGACAGGGCTCCTACGAGCAGTACTTC.

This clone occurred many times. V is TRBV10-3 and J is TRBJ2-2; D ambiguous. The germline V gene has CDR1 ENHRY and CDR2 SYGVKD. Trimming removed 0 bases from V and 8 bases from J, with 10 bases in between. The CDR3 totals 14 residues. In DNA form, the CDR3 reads TGTGCCATCAGTGAGTCGGGCCCGGAGGGGGAGCTGTTTTTT. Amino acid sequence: CAISESGPEGELFF.

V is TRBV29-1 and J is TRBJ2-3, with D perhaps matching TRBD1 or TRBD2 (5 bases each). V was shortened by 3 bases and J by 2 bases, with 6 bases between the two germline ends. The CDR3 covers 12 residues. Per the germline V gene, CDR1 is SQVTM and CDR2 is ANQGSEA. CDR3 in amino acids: CSVEGTTDTQYF. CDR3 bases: TGCAGCGTTGAGGGGACCACAGATACGCAGTATTTT.

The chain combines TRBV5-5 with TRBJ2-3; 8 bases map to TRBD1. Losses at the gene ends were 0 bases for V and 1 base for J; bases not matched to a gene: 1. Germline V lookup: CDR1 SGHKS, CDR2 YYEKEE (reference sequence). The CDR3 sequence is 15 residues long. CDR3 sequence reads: CASSLVQGGTDTQYF. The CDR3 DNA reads TGTGCCAGCAGCTTGGTACAGGGGGGCACAGATACGCAGTATTTT.

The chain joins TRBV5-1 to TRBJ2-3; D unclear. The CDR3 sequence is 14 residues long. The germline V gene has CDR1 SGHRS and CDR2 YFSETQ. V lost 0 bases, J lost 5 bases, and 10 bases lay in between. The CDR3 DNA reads TGCGCCAGCAGCTTGGTGGGGTCTCAAGATACGCAGTATTTT. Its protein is CASSLVGSQDTQYF.

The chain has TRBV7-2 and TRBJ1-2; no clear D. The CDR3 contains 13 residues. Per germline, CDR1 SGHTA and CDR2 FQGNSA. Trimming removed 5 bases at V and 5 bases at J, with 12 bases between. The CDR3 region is CASSLGVRYGYTF. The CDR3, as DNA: TGTGCCAGCAGCCTGGGAGTTCGATATGGCTACACCTTC. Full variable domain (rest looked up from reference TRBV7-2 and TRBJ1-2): GAGVSQSPSNKVTEKGKDVELRCDPISGHTALYWYRQSLGQGLEFLIYFQGNSAPDKSGLPSDRFSAERTGGSVSTLTIQRTQQEDSAVYLCASSLGVRYGYTFGSGTRLTVV.

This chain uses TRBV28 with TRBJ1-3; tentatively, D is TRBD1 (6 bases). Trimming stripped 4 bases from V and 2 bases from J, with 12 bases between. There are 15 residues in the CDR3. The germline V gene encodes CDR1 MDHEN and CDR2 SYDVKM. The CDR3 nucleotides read TGTGCCAGCAGTTATGGCGGGGGCACTGGAAACACCATATATTTT. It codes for CASSYGGGTGNTIYF.

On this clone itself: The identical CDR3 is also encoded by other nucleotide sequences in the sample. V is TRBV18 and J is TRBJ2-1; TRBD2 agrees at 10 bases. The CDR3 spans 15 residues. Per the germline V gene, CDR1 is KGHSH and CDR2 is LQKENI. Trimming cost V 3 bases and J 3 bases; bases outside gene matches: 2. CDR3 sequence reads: CASSPLAGDYNEQFF. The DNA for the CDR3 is TGTGCCAGCTCACCCCTAGCGGGGGACTACAATGAGCAGTTCTTC.

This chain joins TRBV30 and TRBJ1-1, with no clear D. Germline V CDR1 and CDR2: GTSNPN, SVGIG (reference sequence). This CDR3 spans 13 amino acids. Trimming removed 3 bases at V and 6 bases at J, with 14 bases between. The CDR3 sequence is CAWSRGPGAEAFF. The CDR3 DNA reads TGTGCCTGGAGCCGTGGCCCCGGGGCTGAAGCTTTCTTT.

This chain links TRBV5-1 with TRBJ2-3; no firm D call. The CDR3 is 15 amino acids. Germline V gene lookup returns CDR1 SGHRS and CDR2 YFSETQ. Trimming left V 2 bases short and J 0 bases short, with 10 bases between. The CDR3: CASSFRSASTDTQYF. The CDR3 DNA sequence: TGCGCCAGCAGCTTTAGGTCCGCCAGCACAGATACGCAGTATTTT.

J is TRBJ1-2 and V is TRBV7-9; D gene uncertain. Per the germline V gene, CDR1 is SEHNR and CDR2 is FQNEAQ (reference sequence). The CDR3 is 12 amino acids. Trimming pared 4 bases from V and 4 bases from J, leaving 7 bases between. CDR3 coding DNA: TGTGCCAGCAGCTCCCTCAGCTATGGCTACACCTTC. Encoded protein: CASSSLSYGYTF. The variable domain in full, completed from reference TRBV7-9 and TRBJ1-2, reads DTGVSQNPRHKITKRGQNVTFRCDPISEHNRLYWYRQTLGQGPEFLTYFQNEAQLEKSRLLSDRFSAERPKGSFSTLEIQRTEQGDSAMYLCASSSLSYGYTFGSGTRLTVV.

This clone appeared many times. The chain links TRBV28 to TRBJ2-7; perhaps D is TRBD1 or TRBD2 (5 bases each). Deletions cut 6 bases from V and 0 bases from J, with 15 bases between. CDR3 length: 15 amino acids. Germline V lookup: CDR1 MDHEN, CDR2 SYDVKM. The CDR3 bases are TGTGCCAGCAGACGGGGCTCGTATCTCTCCTACGAGCAGTACTTC. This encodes CASRRGSYLSYEQYF.

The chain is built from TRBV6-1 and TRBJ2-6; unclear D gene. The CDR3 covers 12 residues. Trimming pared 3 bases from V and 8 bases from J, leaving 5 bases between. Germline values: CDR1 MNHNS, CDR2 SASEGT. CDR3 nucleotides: TGTGCCAGCAGTGACTTGACCAACGTCCTGACTTTC. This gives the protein CASSDLTNVLTF.

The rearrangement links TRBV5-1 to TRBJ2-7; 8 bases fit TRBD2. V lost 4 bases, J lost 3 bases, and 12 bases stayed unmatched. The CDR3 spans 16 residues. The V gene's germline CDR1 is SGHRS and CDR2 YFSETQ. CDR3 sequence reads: CASSVGPGLGYYEQYF. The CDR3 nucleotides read TGCGCCAGCAGCGTGGGCCCGGGACTAGGCTACTACGAGCAGTACTTC.

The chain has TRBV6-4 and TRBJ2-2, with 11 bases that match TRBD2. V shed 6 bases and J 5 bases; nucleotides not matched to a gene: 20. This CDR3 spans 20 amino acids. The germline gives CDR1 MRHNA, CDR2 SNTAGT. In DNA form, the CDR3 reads TGTGCCAGCAGCCCTACCCGGGAGGCGGGGACTAGCGGATTGACCGGGGAGCTGTTTTTT. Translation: CASSPTREAGTSGLTGELFF.